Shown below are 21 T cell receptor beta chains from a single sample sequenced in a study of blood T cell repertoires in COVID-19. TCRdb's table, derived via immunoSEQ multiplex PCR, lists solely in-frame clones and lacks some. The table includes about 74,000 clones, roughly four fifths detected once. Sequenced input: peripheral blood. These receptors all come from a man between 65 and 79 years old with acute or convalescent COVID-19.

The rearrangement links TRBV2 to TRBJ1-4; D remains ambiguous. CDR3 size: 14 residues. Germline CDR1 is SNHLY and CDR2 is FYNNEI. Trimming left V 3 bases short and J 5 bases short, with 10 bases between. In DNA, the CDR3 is TGTGCCAGCAGTGATGGGCCGATAAATGAAAAACTGTTTTTT. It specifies CASSDGPINEKLFF. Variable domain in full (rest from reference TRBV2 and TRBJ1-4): EPEVTQTPSHQVTQMGQEVILRCVPISNHLYFYWYRQILGQKVEFLVSFYNNEISEKSEIFDDQFSVERPDGSNFTLKIRSTKLEDSAMYFCASSDGPINEKLFFGSGTQLSVL.

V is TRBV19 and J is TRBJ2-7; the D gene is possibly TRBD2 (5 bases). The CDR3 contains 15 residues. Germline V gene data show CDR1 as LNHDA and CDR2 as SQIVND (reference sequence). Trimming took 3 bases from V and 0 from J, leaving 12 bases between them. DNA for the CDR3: TGTGCCAGTAGTATTGGACTGTCGGCCTCCTACGAGCAGTACTTC. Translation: CASSIGLSASYEQYF.

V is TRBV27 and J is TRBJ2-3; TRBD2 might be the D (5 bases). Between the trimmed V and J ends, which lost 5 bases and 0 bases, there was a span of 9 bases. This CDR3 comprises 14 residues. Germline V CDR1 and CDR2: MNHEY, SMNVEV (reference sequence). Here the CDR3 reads CASSPGDSTDTQYF. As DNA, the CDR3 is TGTGCCAGCAGTCCCGGGGATAGCACAGATACGCAGTATTTT.

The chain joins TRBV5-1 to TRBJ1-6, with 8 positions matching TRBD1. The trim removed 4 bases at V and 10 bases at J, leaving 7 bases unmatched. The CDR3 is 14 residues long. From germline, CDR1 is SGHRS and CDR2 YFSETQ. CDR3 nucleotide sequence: TGCGCCAGCAGCCCGGACAGGGAAGGATCACCCCTCCACTTT. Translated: CASSPDREGSPLHF. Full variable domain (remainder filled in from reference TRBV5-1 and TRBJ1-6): KAGVTQTPRYLIKTRGQQVTLSCSPISGHRSVSWYQQTPGQGLQFLFEYFSETQRNKGNFPGRFSGRQFSNSRSEMNVSTLELGDSALYLCASSPDREGSPLHFGNGTRLTVT.

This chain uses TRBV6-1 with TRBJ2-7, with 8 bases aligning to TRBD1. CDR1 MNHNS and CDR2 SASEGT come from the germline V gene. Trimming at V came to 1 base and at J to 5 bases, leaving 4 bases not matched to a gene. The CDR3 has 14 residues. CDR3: CASSEGTGRHEQYF. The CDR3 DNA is TGTGCCAGCAGTGAAGGGACAGGGAGGCACGAGCAGTACTTC.

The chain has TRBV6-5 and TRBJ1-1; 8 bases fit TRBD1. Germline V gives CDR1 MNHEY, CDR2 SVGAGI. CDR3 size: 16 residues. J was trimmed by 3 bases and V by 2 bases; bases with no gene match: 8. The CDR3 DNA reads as TGTGCCAGCAGTTACGGTGCAGGGGGCAGGGACACTGAAGCTTTCTTT. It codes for CASSYGAGGRDTEAFF.

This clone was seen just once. Written as DNA, the CDR3 is TGTGCCAGCTCAACAGGGGGCACTGAAGCTTTCTTT. This codes for CASSTGGTEAFF. The chain couples TRBV18 to TRBJ1-1; TRBD1 agrees at 8 bases. In germline, CDR1 is KGHSH, CDR2 LQKENI. This CDR3 region has 12 residues. V shed 5 bases, J shed 4 bases, and the junction held 0 bases outside the gene matches.

The CDR3 nucleotides are TGTGCCAGCAGCCGGGGTCGCGGCCAGCCCCAGCATTTT. This encodes CASSRGRGQPQHF. The V call is TRBV11-3, the J call TRBJ1-5; no reliable D call. The CDR3 covers 13 residues. Per germline, CDR1 SGHNT and CDR2 YENEEA. The germline V and J ends were trimmed by 5 bases and 7 bases, with 12 bases remaining between them.

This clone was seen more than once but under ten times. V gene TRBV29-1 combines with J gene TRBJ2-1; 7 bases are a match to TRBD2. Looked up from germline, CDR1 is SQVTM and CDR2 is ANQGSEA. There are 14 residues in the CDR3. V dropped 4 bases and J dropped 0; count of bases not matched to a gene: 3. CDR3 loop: CSVAGLLSYNEQFF. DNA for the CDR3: TGCAGCGTTGCGGGACTACTCTCCTACAATGAGCAGTTCTTC.

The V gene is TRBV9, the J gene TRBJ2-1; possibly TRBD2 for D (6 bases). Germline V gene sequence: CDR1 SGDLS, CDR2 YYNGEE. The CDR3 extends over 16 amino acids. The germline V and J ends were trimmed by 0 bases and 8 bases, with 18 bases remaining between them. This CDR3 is CASSVGVSGGLHEQFF. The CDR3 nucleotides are TGTGCCAGCAGCGTAGGGGTTAGCGGCGGGTTGCATGAGCAGTTCTTC.

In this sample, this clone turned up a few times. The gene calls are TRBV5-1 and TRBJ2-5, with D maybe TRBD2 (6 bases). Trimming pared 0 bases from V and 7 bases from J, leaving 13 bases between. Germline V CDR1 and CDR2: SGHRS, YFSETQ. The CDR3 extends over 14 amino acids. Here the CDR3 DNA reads TGCGCCAGCAGCTTGGGTGGAGGGGAGAGGACCCAGTACTTC. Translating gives CASSLGGGERTQYF.

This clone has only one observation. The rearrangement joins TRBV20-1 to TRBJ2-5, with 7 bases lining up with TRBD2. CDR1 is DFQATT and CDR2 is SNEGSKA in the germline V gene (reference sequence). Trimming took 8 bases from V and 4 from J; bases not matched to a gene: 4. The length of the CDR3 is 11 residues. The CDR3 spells CSLGEGETQYF. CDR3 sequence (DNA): TGCAGTTTGGGGGAGGGAGAGACCCAGTACTTC.

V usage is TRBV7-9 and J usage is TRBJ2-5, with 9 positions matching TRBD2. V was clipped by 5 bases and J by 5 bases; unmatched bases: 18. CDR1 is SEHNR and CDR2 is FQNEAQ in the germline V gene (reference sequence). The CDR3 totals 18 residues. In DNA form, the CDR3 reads TGTGCCAGCAGCATTAGGCGGGGGCTAGCGGGATGGGGCGAGACCCAGTACTTC. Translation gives CASSIRRGLAGWGETQYF.

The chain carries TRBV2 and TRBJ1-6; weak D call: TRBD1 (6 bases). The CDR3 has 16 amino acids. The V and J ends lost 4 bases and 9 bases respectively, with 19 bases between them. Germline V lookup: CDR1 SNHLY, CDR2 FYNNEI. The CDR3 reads CASSVRGTKSGSPLHF. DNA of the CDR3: TGTGCCAGCAGTGTAAGGGGGACGAAGAGTGGTTCACCCCTCCACTTT. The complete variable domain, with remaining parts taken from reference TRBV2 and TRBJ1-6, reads EPEVTQTPSHQVTQMGQEVILRCVPISNHLYFYWYRQILGQKVEFLVSFYNNEISEKSEIFDDQFSVERPDGSNFTLKIRSTKLEDSAMYFCASSVRGTKSGSPLHFGNGTRLTVT.

The CDR3 bases are TGTGCCAGCAGCAAATCGGGACAGAACTATGGCTACACCTTC. This gives the protein CASSKSGQNYGYTF. This rearrangement joins TRBV7-3 to TRBJ1-2, with TRBD1 matching 7 bases. The ends lost 5 bases at V and 2 bases at J; junction bases unmatched: 5. This CDR3 has 14 residues. Germline assignment: CDR1 SGHTA and CDR2 FQGTGA.

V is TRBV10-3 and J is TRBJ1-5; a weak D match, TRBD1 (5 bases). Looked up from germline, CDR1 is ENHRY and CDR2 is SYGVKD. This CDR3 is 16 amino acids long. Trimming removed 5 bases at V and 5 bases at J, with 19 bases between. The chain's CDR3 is CAISSHLGTGDQPQHF. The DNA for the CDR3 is TGTGCCATCAGTTCCCATCTCGGGACGGGAGATCAGCCCCAGCATTTT.

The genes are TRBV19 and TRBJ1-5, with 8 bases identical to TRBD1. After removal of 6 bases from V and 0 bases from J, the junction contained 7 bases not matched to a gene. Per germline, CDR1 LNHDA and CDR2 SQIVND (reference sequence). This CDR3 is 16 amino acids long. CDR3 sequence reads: CASRVTGGYSNQPQHF. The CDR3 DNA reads TGTGCCAGTAGAGTTACAGGGGGATATAGCAATCAGCCCCAGCATTTT.

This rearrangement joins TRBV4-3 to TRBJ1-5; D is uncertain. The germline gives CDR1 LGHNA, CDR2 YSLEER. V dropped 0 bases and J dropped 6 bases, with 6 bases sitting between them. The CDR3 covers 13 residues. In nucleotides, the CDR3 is TGCGCCAGCAGCCAAGATTTCCGTCAGCCCCAGCATTTT. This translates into CASSQDFRQPQHF.

Here the CDR3 reads CASSYFQGNTGELFF. Here the CDR3 DNA reads TGTGCCAGCAGTTACTTCCAGGGGAACACCGGGGAGCTGTTTTTT. This sequence joins TRBV6-5 and TRBJ2-2; TRBD1 is a possible D gene (5 bases). The CDR3 runs to 15 residues. The germline gives CDR1 MNHEY, CDR2 SVGAGI. The V and J ends lost 1 base and 1 base respectively, with 7 bases between them.

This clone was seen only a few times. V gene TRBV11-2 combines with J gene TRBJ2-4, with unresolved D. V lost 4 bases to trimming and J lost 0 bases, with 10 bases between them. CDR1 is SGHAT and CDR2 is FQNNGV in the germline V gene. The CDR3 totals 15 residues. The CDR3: CASSYFRVAKNIQYF. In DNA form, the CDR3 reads TGTGCCAGCAGCTATTTTCGTGTAGCCAAAAACATTCAGTACTTC.

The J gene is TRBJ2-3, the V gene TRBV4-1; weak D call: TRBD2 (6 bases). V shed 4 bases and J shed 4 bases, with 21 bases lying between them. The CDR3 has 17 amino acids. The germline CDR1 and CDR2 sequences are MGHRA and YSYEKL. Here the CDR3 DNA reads TGCGCCAGCAGCCCCGCGGTGGCTAGCGCCGGGGCAGATACGCAGTATTTT. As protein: CASSPAVASAGADTQYF.